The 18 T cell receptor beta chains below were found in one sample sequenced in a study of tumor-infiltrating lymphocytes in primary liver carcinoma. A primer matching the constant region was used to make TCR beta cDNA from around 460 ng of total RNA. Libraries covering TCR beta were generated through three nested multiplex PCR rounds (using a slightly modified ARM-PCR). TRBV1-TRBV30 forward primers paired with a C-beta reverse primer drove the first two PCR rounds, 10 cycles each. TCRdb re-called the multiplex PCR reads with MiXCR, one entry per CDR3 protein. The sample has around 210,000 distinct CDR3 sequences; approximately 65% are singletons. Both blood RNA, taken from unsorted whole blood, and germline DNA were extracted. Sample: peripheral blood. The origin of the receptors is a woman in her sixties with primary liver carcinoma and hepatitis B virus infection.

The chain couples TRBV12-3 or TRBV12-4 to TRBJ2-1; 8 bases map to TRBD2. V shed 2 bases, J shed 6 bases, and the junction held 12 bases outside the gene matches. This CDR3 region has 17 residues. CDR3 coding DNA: TGTGCCAGCAGTTTATGTGGGGCTAGCGGGTTATGCAATGAGCAGTTCTTC. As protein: CASSLCGASGLCNEQFF.

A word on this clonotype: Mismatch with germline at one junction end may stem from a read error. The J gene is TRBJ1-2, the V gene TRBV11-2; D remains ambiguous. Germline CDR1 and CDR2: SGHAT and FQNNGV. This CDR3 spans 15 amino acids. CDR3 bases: TGTGTCAGCAGCTCGGTAGGGATAGGGCGCTATGGCTACACCTTC. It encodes CVSSSVGIGRYGYTF.

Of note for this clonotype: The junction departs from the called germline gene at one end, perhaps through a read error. The CDR3 DNA sequence: TGTGCCAGCAGATTAGAACGGTCACACAATGAGCAGTTTTTC. It specifies CASRLERSHNEQFF. The J gene is TRBJ2-1, the V gene TRBV11-2; no reliable D call. Germline V CDR1 and CDR2: SGHAT, FQNNGV. CDR3 length: 14 residues. Supplemented by reference TRBV11-2 and TRBJ2-1, the full variable domain reads EAGVAQSPRYKIIEKRQSVAFWCNPISGHATLYWYQQILGQGPKLLIQFQNNGVVDDSQLPKDRFSAERLKGVDSTLKIQPAKLEDSAVYLCASRLERSHNEQFFGPGTRLTVL.

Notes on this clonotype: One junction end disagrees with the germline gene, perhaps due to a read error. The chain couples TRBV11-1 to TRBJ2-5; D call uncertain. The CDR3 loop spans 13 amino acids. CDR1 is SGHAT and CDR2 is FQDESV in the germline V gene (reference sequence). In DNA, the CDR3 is TGTGTCAGCAATTCGGTAGAACAAGAGACCCAGTACTTC. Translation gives CVSNSVEQETQYF.

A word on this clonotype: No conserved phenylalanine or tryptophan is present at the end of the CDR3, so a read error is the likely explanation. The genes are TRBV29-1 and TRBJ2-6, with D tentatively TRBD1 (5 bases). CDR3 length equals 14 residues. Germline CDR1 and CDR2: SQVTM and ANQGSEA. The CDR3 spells CSVSQEIGANGLTI. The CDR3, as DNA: TGCAGCGTTAGTCAGGAAATTGGGGCCAACGGCCTGACTATC.

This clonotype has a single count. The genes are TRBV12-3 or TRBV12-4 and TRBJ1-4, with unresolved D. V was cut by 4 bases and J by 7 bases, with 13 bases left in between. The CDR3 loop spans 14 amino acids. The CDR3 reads CASSYDRRSEKLFF. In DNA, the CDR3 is TGTGCCAGCAGTTATGACCGGCGTAGTGAAAAACTGTTTTTT.

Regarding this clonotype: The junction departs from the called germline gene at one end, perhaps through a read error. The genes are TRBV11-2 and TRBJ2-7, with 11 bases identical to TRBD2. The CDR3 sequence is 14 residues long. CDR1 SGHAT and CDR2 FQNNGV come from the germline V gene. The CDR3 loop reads CVSSPTSGGYEQHF. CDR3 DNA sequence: TGTGTCAGCAGCCCTACTAGCGGGGGCTACGAGCAGCACTTC. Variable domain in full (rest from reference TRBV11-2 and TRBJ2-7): EAGVAQSPRYKIIEKRQSVAFWCNPISGHATLYWYQQILGQGPKLLIQFQNNGVVDDSQLPKDRFSAERLKGVDSTLKIQPAKLEDSAVYLCVSSPTSGGYEQHFGPGTRLTVT.

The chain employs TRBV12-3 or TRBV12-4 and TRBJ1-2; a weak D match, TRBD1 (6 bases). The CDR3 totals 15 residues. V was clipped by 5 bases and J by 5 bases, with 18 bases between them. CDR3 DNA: TGTGCCAGCAGTCTAGGGACAATTGGGGCTTATGGCTACACCTTC. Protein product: CASSLGTIGAYGYTF.

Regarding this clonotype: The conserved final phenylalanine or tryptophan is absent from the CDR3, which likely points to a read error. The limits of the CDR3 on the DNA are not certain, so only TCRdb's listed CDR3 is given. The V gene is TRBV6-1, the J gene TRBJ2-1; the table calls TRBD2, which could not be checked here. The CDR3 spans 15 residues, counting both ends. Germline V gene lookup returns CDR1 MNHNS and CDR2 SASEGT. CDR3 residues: CASSEGGSGMGEEFL.

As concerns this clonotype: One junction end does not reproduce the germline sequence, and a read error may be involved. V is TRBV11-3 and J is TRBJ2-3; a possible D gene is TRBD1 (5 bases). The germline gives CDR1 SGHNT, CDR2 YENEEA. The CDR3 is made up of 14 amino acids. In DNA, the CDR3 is TGTACCAGTAGCCTCTATCAGGGATCCGATACGCAGTATTTC. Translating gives CTSSLYQGSDTQYF.

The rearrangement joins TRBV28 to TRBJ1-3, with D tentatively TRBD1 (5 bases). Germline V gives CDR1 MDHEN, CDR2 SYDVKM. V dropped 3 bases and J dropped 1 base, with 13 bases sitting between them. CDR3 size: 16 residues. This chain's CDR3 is CASSFVGAQSGNTIYF. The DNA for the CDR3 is TGTGCCAGCAGTTTCGTAGGGGCACAATCTGGAAACACCATATATTTT.

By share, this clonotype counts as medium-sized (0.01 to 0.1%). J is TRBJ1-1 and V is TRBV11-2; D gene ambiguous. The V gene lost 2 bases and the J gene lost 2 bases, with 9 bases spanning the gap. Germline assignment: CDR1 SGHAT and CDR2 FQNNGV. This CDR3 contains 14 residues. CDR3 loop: CASSLPVSNTEAFF. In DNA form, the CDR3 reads TGTGCCAGCAGCTTACCGGTCAGTAACACTGAAGCTTTCTTT.

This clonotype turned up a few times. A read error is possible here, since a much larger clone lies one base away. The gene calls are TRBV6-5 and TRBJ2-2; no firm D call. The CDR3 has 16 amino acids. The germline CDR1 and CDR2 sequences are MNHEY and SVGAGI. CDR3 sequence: CVSSYSNSPGTGELFF. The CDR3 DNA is TGTGTCAGCAGTTACTCGAACTCCCCGGGCACCGGGGAGCTGTTTTTT.

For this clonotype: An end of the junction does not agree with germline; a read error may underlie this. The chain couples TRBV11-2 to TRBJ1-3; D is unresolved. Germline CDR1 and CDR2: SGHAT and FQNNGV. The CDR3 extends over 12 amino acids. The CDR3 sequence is CASGHSGNIIYF. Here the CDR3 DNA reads TGTGCCAGCGGCCACAGTGGAAACATCATATATTTT.

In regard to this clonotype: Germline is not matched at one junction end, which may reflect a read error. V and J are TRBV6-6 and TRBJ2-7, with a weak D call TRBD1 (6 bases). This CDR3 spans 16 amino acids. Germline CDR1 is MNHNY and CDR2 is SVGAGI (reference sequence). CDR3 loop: CASSYPQQGHSCEQYF. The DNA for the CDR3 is TGTGCCAGCAGTTATCCCCAACAGGGACACTCCTGCGAGCAGTACTTC.

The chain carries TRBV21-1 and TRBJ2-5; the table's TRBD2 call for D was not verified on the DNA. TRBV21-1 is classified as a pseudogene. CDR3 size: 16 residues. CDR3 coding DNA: TGTGCCGGCGACGACCGGCTAGCGGGGGGGCCGGAGAGCCAGTACTTC. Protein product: CAGDDRLAGGPESQYF.

Written as DNA, the CDR3 is TGCGCCAGCAGCCAAGGACGGACTAGCGGGAGTCGGAATGAGCAGTTCTTC. Its translation: CASSQGRTSGSRNEQFF. The chain uses TRBV4-1 and TRBJ2-1, with TRBD2 matching 13 bases. CDR1 and CDR2 from the germline V gene are MGHRA and YSYEKL. The trim removed 1 base at V and 7 bases at J, leaving 7 bases unmatched. The CDR3 loop spans 17 amino acids.

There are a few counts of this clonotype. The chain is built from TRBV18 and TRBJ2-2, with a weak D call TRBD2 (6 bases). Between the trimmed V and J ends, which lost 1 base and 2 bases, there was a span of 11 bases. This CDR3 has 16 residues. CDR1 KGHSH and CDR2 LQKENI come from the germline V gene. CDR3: CASSPQYAGNTGELFF. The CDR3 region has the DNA TGTGCCAGCTCACCACAGTACGCGGGAAACACCGGGGAGCTGTTTTTT.